The present T cell receptor (beta chain) was sequenced within a study of human T cells and chemical hapten exposure. Whole-study context: Per-sample TCR yields varied mainly from small pooled library volume differences.

The study, taken as a whole, reports: TCRs exceeding a frequency of 1 in 1000 stayed unchanged under DPC sensitization.

This clonotype has a count of ten or more. What it recognizes is unknown. In the library, unique molecular identifiers were attached to individual cDNA molecules. Original data processing: The number of TCRs in each sample had a median of 95,638 and spanned about 20,000 to 700,000. MiXCR was run by TCRdb on the reads, yielding one entry per CDR3 protein. Clone size and V and J calls follow TCRdb, not the original study. This table holds about 120,000 distinct CDR3 sequences, less than 10% found once. V was clipped by 2 bases and J by 4 bases, with 8 bases between them. The CDR3 has 13 amino acids. CDR1 and CDR2 from the germline V gene are MNHNS and SASEGT. Unfractionated whole blood was the source from which total RNA was extracted.

This TCR derives from a human donor in good health. Some clones in this sample may be carry-over from other donors' samples. The chain combines TRBV6-1 with TRBJ1-1; possibly TRBD1 for D (5 bases). The specimen was whole blood. The CDR3 protein is CASSELGATEAFF. DNA for the CDR3: TGTGCCAGCAGTGAATTAGGGGCCACTGAAGCTTTCTTT.